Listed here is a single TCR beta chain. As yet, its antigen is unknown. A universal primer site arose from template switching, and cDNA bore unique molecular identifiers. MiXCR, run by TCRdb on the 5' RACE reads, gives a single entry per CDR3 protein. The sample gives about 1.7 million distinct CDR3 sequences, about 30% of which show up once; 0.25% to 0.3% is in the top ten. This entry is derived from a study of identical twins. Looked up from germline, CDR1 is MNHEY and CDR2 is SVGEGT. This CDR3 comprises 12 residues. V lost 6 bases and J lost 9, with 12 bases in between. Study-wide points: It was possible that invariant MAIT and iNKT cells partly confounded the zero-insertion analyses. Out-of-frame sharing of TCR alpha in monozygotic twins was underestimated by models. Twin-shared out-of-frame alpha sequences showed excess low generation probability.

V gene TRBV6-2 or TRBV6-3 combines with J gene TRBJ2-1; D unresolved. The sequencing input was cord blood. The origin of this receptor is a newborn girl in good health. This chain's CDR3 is CASSSTALEQFF. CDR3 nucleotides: TGTGCCAGCAGCTCTACCGCCCTTGAGCAGTTCTTC.